This T cell receptor beta chain was captured in a study of blood T cell repertoires in COVID-19. Study-wide background: Samples representing acute and convalescent COVID-19 were sourced from the United States, Italy and Spain. Sample material is recorded as cDNA or gDNA derived from T cells, B-cell-depleted T cells, or PBMCs.

Per the original data handling: Estimation of nucleated cell counts was performed using reference gene primer amplification. TCRdb keeps only in-frame clones here, not all; method: immunoSEQ multiplex PCR. D and trimming were read from the DNA, whereas the V and J calls and clone size are those reported in that table. The sample lists some 49,000 clones; 90% were seen once. The J segment lost 0 bases and the V segment lost 5 bases, leaving 3 bases of the junction unmatched. The CDR3 has 16 residues. In germline, CDR1 is SGHAT, CDR2 FQNNGV. Sequenced: peripheral blood. The source of this sequence is a man aged 65 to 85 with active COVID-19. The chain uses TRBV11-2 and TRBJ2-2; TRBD1 aligns across 10 bases. The DNA for the CDR3 is TGTGCCAGCAGCGACGGGACAGGGGCGAACACCGGGGAGCTGTTTTTT. Protein product: CASSDGTGANTGELFF.